A selection of T cell receptor beta chains follows, all from one sample in a study of cytomegalovirus exposure and HLA in healthy donors. Method: immunoSEQ multiplex PCR; TCRdb's copy keeps in-frame clones and lacks some. The data show about 150,000 clones, with around nine tenths seen just once and around 5.2% held by the top ten. The material sequenced was PBMCs. These receptors came from a woman between 25 and 40 years old in good health and CMV-seronegative. Both conserved end residues are part of each CDR3. Each record gives: V gene, clone size, D gene, J gene, CDR3 DNA, CDR3 protein. D genes are given only for firm matches. Only some rows state a clone size, as once, few, many or a class for expanded clones.

TRBV5-4	NA	NA	TRBJ1-2	TGTGCCAGCAGCTTGGGGACAGAAAGCGATGGCTACACCTTC	CASSLGTESDGYTF
TRBV4-1	NA	NA	TRBJ1-4	TGCGCCAGCAGCCACCGGACGGGAAATGAAAAACTGTTTTTT	CASSHRTGNEKLFF
TRBV30	NA	NA	TRBJ2-4	TGTGCCTGGAGGAGGGCAGGGGTTTCCCTAGCCAAAAACATTCAGTACTTC	CAWRRAGVSLAKNIQYF
TRBV30	NA	NA	TRBJ2-3	TGTGCCTGGAGTGTTATGGATACGCAGTATTTT	CAWSVMDTQYF
TRBV2	NA	TRBD2	TRBJ2-1	TGTGCCAGCACGGATCATACTAGCGGGAGGGGCAATGAGCAGTTCTTC	CASTDHTSGRGNEQFF
TRBV14	NA	NA	TRBJ2-1	TGTGCCAGCAGCCAAGCATGGCGGATGGATTACAATGAGCAGTTCTTC	CASSQAWRMDYNEQFF
TRBV28	NA	NA	TRBJ1-2	TGTGCCAGCAGGACAAGTGGCTATGGCTACACCTTC	CASRTSGYGYTF
TRBV2	NA	NA	TRBJ2-1	TGTGCCAGCAGGCTCAACAATTACAATGAGCAGTTCTTC	CASRLNNYNEQFF
TRBV27	NA	TRBD2	TRBJ2-1	TGTGCCAGCAGTATTAGCGGGAGGGGTTACAATGAGCAGTTCTTC	CASSISGRGYNEQFF
TRBV7-2	NA	TRBD2	TRBJ2-1	TGTGCCAGCAGCTTAGATAGATTTCTAGCGGGACCTAATGAGCAGTTCTTC	CASSLDRFLAGPNEQFF
TRBV27	NA	NA	TRBJ2-3	TGTGCCAGCAGTGACCGGGGGGCGGGGGCAGATACGCAGTATTTT	CASSDRGAGADTQYF
TRBV18	NA	NA	TRBJ1-3	TGTGCCAGCTCACTCAAGGACACCTCTGGAAACACCATATATTTT	CASSLKDTSGNTIYF
TRBV7-9	NA	TRBD2	TRBJ2-3	TGTGCCAGCAGCCTATGGGCGGGAGGCTTCTTCACAGATACGCAGTATTTT	CASSLWAGGFFTDTQYF
TRBV5-6	NA	NA	TRBJ2-5	TGTGCCAGCAGCTCGCCGGGTGAGGTCCGAGAGACCCAGTACTTC	CASSSPGEVRETQYF
TRBV11-3	NA	NA	TRBJ2-1	TGTGCCAGCAGCCCGGGTCCCCGGGGTTACAATGAGCAGTTCTTC	CASSPGPRGYNEQFF
TRBV28	NA	NA	TRBJ2-7	TGTGCCAGCAGCCTGACAAGCTACGAGCAGTACTTC	CASSLTSYEQYF
TRBV20-1	NA	NA	TRBJ2-1	TGCAGTGTAGCGCCCTACAATGAGCAGTTCTTC	CSVAPYNEQFF
TRBV18	NA	NA	TRBJ2-2	TGTGCCAGCTCCCCGACTAGGACGAACACCGGGGAGCTGTTTTTT	CASSPTRTNTGELFF
TRBV9	NA	NA	TRBJ1-6	TGTGCCAGCAGCCTCCGACCGGGACTTAGCTCCAATTCACCCCTCCACTTT	CASSLRPGLSSNSPLHF
TRBV21-1	NA	NA	TRBJ2-5	TGTGCCAGCAGCAAAGTTTTCGGGGAGACTAGCGGGGGGGCGAAGACCCAGTACTTC	CASSKVFGETSGGAKTQYF
TRBV7-9	NA	TRBD1	TRBJ1-1	TGTGCCAGCAGTCGACAGGGGAGGAACACTGAAGCTTTCTTT	CASSRQGRNTEAFF
TRBV6-5	NA	TRBD1	TRBJ2-1	TGTGCCAGCAAGACAGGGGGAAACAATGAGCAGTTCTTC	CASKTGGNNEQFF
TRBV19	NA	TRBD1	TRBJ1-5	TGTGCCAGTAGTATAGGGCAGGGGGCTAATCAGCCCCAGCATTTT	CASSIGQGANQPQHF
TRBV5-1	NA	NA	TRBJ1-1	TGCGCCAGCAGCTTGGGGTGGGGGGGGCGGAACACTGAAGCTTTCTTT	CASSLGWGGRNTEAFF
TRBV5-1	NA	TRBD2	TRBJ2-1	TGCGCCAGCAGCTTGGGTAGCGGGAGCCCCGACTACAATGAGCAGTTCTTC	CASSLGSGSPDYNEQFF
TRBV7-9	NA	NA	TRBJ2-1	TGTTCCAGCAGCTTAGTTTCAGGTATGAATGAGCAGTTCTTC	CSSSLVSGMNEQFF
TRBV23-1	NA	NA	TRBJ2-7	TGCGCCAGCAGTCAATACAGAGAGGGTACCTACGAGCAGTACTTC	CASSQYREGTYEQYF
TRBV7-3	NA	NA	TRBJ2-5	TGTGCCAGCAGCTCACCCCTCCGCGGGGAAGAGACCCAGTACTTC	CASSSPLRGEETQYF
TRBV28	NA	TRBD2	TRBJ2-7	TGTGCCAGCATTGGGCTAGCGGGGGAAGGGGGTGAGCAGTACTTC	CASIGLAGEGGEQYF
TRBV21-1	NA	NA	TRBJ1-6	TGTGCCAGCAGCAGGGGACAGGGGAAAATGATGGGACCCCTCCACTTT	CASSRGQGKMMGPLHF
TRBV10-3	NA	TRBD2	TRBJ2-7	TGTGCCATCAGACCAGGGACTAGCGGATACGAGCAGTACTTC	CAIRPGTSGYEQYF
TRBV9	once	NA	TRBJ1-2	TGTGCCAGCAGCGTAGGGGGCGGAACTAACTATGGCTACACCTTC	CASSVGGGTNYGYTF
TRBV13	NA	NA	TRBJ2-1	TGTGCCAGCAGCTTCTCCCCCCGCAATGAGCAGTTCTTC	CASSFSPRNEQFF
TRBV19	NA	TRBD1	TRBJ2-5	TGTGCCAGTAGCGTTACAGGGGGCGGAGAGACCCAGTACTTC	CASSVTGGGETQYF
TRBV28	NA	NA	TRBJ2-5	TGTGCCAGCAGGGCGGGACGCCAAGAGACCCAGTACTTC	CASRAGRQETQYF
TRBV2	NA	NA	TRBJ1-5	TGTGCCAGCAGGCCGAAACTTAAAAGCAATCAGCCCCAGCATTTT	CASRPKLKSNQPQHF
TRBV2	NA	NA	TRBJ2-7	TGTGCCAGCAGTGTTCAGGGCTACGAGCAGTACTTC	CASSVQGYEQYF